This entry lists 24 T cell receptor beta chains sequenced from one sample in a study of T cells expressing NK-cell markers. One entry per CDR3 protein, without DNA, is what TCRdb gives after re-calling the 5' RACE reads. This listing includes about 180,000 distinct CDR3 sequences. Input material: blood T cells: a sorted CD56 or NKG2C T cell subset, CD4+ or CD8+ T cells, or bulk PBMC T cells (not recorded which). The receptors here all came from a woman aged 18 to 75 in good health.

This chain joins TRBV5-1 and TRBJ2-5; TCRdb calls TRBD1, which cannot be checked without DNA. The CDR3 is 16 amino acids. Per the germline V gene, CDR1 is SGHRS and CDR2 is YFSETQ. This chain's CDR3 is CASSLDAGQPWETQYF.

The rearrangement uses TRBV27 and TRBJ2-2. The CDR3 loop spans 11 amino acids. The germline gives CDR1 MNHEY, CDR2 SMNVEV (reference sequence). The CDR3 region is CANIDTGELFF.

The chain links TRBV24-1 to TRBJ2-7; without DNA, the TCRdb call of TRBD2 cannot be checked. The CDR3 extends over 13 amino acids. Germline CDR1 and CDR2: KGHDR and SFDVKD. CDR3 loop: CATSGGGNYEQYF.

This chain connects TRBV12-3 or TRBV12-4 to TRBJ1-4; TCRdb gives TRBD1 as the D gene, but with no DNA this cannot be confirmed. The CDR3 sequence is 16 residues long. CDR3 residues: CASSPTSTGSGEKLFF.

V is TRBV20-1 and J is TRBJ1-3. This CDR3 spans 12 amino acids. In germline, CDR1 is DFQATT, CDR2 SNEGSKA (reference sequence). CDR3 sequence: CSAEDQGNTIYF.

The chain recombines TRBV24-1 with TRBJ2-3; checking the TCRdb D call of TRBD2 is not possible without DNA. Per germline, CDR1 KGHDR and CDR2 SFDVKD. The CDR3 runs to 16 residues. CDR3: CATEGTSGESTDTQYF.

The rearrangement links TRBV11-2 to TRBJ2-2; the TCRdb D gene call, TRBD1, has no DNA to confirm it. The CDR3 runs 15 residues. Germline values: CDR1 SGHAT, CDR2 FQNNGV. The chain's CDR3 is CASSLVGGNTGELFF.

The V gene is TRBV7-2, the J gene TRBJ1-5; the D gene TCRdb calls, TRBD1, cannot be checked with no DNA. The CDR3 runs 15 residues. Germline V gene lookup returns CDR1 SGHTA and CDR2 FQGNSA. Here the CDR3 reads CASSLDRVGNQPQHF.

The CDR3 region is CASSLARAGNYGYTF. This chain connects TRBV5-4 to TRBJ1-2; TCRdb indicates TRBD1, and absent DNA this call remains unverified. The CDR3 covers 15 residues. Germline loops: CDR1 SGHNT, CDR2 YYREEE (reference sequence).

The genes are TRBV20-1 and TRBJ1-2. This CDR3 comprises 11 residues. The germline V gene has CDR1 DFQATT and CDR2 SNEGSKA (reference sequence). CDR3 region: CSALAYYGYTF.

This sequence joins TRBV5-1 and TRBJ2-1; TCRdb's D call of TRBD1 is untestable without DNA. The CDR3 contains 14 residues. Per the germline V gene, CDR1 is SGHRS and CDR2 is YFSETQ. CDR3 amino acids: CASRWTGANNEQFF.

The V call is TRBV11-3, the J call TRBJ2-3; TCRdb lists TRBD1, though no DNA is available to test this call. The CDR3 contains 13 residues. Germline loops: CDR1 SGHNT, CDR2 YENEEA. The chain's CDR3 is CASSPGVRDTQYF.

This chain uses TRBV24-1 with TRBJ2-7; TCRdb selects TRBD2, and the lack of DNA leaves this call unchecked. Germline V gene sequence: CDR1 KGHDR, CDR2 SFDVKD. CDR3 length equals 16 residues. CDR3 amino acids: CATSDPTSGRAGEQYF.

The CDR3 protein is CASLLAGRPDTQYF. This sequence joins TRBV28 and TRBJ2-3; TCRdb's D gene call, TRBD2, goes unchecked for lack of DNA. The CDR3 has 14 amino acids. Germline CDR1 and CDR2: MDHEN and SYDVKM.

This CDR3 is CASSPTGNPDTQYF. The V call is TRBV5-1, the J call TRBJ2-3; the TCRdb D gene call, TRBD1, has no DNA to confirm it. This CDR3 is built from 14 residues. Germline V lookup: CDR1 SGHRS, CDR2 YFSETQ.

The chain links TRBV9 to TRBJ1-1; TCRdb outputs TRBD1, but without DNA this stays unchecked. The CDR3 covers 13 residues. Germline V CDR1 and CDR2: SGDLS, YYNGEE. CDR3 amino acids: CASSLRGDTEAFF.

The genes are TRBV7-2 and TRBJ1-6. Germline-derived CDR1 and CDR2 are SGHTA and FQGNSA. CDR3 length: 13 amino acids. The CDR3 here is CASSSIEGSPLHF. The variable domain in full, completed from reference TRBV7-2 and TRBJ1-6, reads GAGVSQSPSNKVTEKGKDVELRCDPISGHTALYWYRQSLGQGLEFLIYFQGNSAPDKSGLPSDRFSAERTGGSVSTLTIQRTQQEDSAVYLCASSSIEGSPLHFGNGTRLTVT.

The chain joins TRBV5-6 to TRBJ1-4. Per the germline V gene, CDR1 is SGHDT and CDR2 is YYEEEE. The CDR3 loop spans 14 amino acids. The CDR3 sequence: CASSLKGRNEKLFF.

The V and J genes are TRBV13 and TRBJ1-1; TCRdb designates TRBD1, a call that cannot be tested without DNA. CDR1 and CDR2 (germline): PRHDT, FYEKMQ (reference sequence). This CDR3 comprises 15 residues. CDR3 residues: CASSFPRQENTEAFF.

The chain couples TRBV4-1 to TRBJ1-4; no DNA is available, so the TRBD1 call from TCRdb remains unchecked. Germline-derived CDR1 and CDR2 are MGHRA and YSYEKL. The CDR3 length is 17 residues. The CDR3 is CASSQNYPGTDGEKLFF.

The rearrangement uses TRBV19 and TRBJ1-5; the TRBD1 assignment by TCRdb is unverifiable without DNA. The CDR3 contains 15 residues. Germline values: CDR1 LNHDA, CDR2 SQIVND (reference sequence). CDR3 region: CASSMKQAVDQPQHF.

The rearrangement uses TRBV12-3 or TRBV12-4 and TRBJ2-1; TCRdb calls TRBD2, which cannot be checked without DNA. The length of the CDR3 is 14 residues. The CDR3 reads CASSFGGGVNEQFF.

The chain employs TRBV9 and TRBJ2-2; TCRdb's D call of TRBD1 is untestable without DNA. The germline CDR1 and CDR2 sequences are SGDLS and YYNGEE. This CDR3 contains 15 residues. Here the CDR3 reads CASSEDSRGTGELFF. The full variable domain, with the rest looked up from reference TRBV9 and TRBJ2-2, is DSGVTQTPKHLITATGQRVTLRCSPRSGDLSVYWYQQSLDQGLQFLIQYYNGEERAKGNILERFSAQQFPDLHSELNLSSLELGDSALYFCASSEDSRGTGELFFGEGSRLTVL.

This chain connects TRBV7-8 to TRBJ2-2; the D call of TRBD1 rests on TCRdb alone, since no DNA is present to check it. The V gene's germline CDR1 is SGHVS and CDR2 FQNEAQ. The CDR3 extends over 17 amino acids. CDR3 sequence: CASSPTGTGGSTGELFF.